This T cell receptor beta chain appears in the sequencing data of a study of identical twins. V was cut by 3 bases and J by 13 bases, with 10 bases left in between. Germline lookup yields CDR1 SNHLY and CDR2 FYNNEI. CDR3 size: 11 residues. Of note for this clonotype: The antigen is not known.

TCRdb recomputed calls from the 5' RACE reads with MiXCR, one row per CDR3 protein. The sample includes a few hundred thousand distinct CDR3 sequences, around 9.6% of them seen just once. Study results and caveats: Researchers caution that invariant MAIT and iNKT cells could partly confound zero-insertion analyses. Weaker excess twin sharing was seen among beta out-of-frame sequences. Alpha sequences out of frame and shared by twins had excess low generation probability.

All donors were healthy, and all were Caucasian. Separately, the same data were catalogued under a study of yellow fever vaccine responses in identical twins.

This clonotype was sampled from a woman between 18 and 29 years old in good health. Sequenced sample: PBMCs. The genes are TRBV2 and TRBJ2-1; D gene unclear. CDR3 DNA sequence: TGTGCCAGCAGTGACACCGGAAACCAGTTCTTC. Amino acid sequence: CASSDTGNQFF.